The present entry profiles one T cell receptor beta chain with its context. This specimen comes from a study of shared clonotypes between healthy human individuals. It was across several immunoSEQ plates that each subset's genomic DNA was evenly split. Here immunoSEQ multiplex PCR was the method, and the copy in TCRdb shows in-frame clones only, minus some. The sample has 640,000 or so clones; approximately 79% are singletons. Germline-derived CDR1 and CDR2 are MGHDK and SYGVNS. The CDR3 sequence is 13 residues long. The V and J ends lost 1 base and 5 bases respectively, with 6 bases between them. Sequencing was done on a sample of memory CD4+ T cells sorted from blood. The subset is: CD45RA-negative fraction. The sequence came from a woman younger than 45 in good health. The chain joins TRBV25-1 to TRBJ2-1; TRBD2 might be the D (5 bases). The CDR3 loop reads CASSEFGNNEQFF. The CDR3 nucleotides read TGTGCCAGCAGTGAATTCGGGAACAATGAGCAGTTCTTC.